This T cell receptor beta chain came from a study of blood T cell repertoires in COVID-19 (dated by TCRdb to about 2020). Regarding the complete study: Samples covering the acute and convalescent phases of COVID-19 were provided by collaborators in the United States, Italy and Spain. The material from the prospective study consisted of cDNA or gDNA derived from T cells, B-cell-depleted T cells, or PBMCs. Subjects who had been exposed to COVID-19, were actively infected with it, or had recovered from it provided the deeply sampled blood TCRbeta repertoires that made up the dataset. The repertoires were released in a freely available public database intended as a resource for research on the immune response to SARS-CoV-2. Samples came from the ongoing ImmuneRACE study (first 160 participants) plus 1,254 subjects from 6 global collaborators. Sample metadata almost always included a de-identified subject ID, COVID-19 status, age in years and sex. Where available, HLA class I and class II types were obtained from metadata supplied by the sample provider rather than from assay-based typing.

Whole blood was collected in K2EDTA tubes by collaborating institutions according to the institutions' own protocols. Collaborator samples were shipped for TCRbeta analysis as frozen whole blood, isolated PBMCs, or DNA extracted from either sample type. TCRbeta CDR3 regions were amplified from genomic DNA using the immunoSEQ Assay, a bias-controlled multiplex PCR. For the original study's pipeline: Nucleated cell counts per sample were estimated from amplification of reference gene primers within the assay. To quantify the absolute abundance of each unique TCRbeta CDR3 rearrangement, sequence reads were collapsed and filtered. Productive Simpson clonality was computed per sample as the square root of Simpson's diversity index over productive rearrangements. TCRdb limited this immuneACCESS table to in-frame rearrangements with V and J called. A share of clones is missing; checked studies link under half to unresolved V genes, and the rest is unexplained. That table furnishes V, J and clone size, whereas the DNA furnished D and trimming. Counted in this sample were around 94,000 clones; roughly four fifths of them appeared once. Approximately 6.7% of the sample is taken by the ten largest.

Overall study results and their limits: The amount of clinical and demographic metadata varied by source and participant and was provided uncurated.

A word on this clone: What antigen it recognizes has not been identified. Base qualities are not provided; no much larger clone lies one nucleotide away.

The germline V gene yields SGHTA for CDR1 and FQGNSA for CDR2. The CDR3 covers 17 residues, taking in both the cysteine and the phenylalanine. Just CDR3 DNA is preserved here, 51 bases in frame from base 1. V is pruned by 5 bases and J by 8 bases, leaving 18 bases of the junction without a gene match. The chain is assembled from TRBV7-2 and TRBJ1-2; TRBD1 lines up with 9 middle nucleotides. Sequenced sample: peripheral blood. This TCR was sampled from a man aged 55 to 70 with acute or convalescent COVID-19. The CDR3 amino acid sequence is: CASSRTPGQGRGRGYTF. The nucleotide sequence reads TGTGCCAGCAGCCGTACGCCGGGACAGGGTCGGGGTAGGGGCTACACCTTC.